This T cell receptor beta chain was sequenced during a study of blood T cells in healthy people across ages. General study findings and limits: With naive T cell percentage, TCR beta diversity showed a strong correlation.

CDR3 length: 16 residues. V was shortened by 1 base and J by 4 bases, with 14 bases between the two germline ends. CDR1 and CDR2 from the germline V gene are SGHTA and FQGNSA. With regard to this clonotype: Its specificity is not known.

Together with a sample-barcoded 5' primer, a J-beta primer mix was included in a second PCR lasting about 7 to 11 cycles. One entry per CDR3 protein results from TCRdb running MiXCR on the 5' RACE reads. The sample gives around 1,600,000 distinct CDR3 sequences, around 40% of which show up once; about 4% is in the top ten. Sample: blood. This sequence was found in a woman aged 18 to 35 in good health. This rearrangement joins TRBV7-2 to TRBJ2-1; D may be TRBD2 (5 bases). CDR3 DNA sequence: TGTGCCAGCAGCTTAGACGCCGGGGATATTTACAATGAGCAGTTCTTC. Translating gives CASSLDAGDIYNEQFF.